This TCR beta chain was profiled in a study of blood T cell repertoires in COVID-19. Trimming removed 6 bases from V and 3 bases from J, with 11 bases in between. CDR3 length: 13 amino acids. Germline CDR1 reads MDHEN; CDR2 reads SYDVKM. Clones were sequenced by immunoSEQ multiplex PCR, and TCRdb holds only the in-frame ones, with some missing. The sample has approximately 200,000 clones, 89% seen once; the top ten hold 2% to 2.5%. The specimen sequenced was PBMCs or T cells enriched from blood (not recorded which). This rearrangement joins TRBV28 to TRBJ1-1; tentative D call: TRBD1 (6 bases). This clonotype originated in a woman aged 40 to 50 with acute COVID-19. The chain's CDR3 is CASSPAGDTEAFF. The DNA for the CDR3 is TGTGCCAGCAGCCCCGCAGGGGACACTGAAGCTTTCTTT.